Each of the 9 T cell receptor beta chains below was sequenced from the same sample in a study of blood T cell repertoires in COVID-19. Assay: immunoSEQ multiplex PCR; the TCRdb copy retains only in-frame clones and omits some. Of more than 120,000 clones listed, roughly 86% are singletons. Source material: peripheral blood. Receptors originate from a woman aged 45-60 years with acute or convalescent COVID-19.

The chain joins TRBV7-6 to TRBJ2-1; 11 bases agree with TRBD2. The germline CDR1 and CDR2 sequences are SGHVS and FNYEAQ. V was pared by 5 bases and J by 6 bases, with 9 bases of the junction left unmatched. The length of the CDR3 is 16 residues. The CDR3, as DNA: TGTGCCAGCAGCCAATTTAGCGGGGGGGCCGGCAATGAGCAGTTCTTC. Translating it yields CASSQFSGGAGNEQFF.

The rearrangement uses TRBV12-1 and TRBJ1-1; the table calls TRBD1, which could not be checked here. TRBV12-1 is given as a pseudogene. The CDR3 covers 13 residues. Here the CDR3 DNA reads TGTGCCAGCAGCTTTTTCAAGAACACTGAAGCTTTCTTT. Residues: CASSFFKNTEAFF.

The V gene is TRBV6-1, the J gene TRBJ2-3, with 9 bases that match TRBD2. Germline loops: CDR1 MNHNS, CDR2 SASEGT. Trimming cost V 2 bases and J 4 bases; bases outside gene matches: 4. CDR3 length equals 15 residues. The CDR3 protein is CASSEWLAGSDTQYF. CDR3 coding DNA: TGTGCCAGCAGTGAATGGCTAGCGGGGTCAGATACGCAGTATTTT.

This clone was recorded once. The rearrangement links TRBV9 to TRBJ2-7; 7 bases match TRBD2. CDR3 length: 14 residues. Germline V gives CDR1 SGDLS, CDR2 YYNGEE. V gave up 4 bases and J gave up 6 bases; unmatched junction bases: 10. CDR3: CASSSRWGGTEQYF. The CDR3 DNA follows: TGTGCCAGCAGCTCCCGCTGGGGAGGGACCGAGCAGTACTTC. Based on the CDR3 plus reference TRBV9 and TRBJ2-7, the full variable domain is DSGVTQTPKHLITATGQRVTLRCSPRSGDLSVYWYQQSLDQGLQFLIQYYNGEERAKGNILERFSAQQFPDLHSELNLSSLELGDSALYFCASSSRWGGTEQYFGPGTRLTVT.

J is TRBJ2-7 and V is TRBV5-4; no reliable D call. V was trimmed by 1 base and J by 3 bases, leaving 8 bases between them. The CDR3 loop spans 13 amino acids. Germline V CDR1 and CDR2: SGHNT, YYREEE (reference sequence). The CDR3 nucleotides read TGTGCCAGCAGCTTGCGTGCAGGCTACGAGCAGTACTTC. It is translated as CASSLRAGYEQYF.

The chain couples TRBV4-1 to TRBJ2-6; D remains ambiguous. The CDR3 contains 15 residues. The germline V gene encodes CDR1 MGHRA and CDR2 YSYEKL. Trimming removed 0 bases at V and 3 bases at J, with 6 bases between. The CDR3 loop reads CASSQEAVGANVLTF. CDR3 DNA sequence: TGCGCCAGCAGCCAAGAGGCCGTTGGGGCCAACGTCCTGACTTTC.

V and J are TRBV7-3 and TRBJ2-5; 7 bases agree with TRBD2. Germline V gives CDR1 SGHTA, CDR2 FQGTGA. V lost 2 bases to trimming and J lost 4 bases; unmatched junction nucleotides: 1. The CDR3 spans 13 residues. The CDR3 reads CASSLGGGETQYF. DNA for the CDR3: TGTGCCAGCAGCTTAGGCGGGGGAGAGACCCAGTACTTC.

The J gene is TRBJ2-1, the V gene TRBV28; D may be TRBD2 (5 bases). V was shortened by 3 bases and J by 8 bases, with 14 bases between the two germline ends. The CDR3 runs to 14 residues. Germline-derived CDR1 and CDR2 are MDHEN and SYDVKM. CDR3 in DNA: TGTGCCAGCAGTTTCCGGGAACCGCGTGATGAGCAGTTCTTC. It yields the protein CASSFREPRDEQFF.

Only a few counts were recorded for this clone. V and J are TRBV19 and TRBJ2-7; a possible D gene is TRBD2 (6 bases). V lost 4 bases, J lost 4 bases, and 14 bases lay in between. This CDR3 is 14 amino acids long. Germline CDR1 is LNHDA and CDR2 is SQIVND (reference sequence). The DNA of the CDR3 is TGTGCCAGTAGTACCCAGGGAGGTCGTTACGAGCAGTACTTC. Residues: CASSTQGGRYEQYF.